The rows below give T cell receptor beta chains drawn from one sample of a study of T cell responses to AZD1222 COVID-19 vaccine. TCRdb's copy holds only in-frame clones and misses some; the assay was immunoSEQ multiplex PCR. The sample includes around 99,000 clones, around nine tenths of them seen just once. This sample comprised peripheral blood, obtained on day 0 of AZD1222 vaccination. The receptors were sampled from an adult in good health. The CDR3 runs from the conserved cysteine through the conserved F or W.

TRBJ1-2 TRBV6-2/TRBV6-3 14 CASSRPTGGNGYTF
TRBJ2-1 TRBV7-2 15 CASSIRASGYNEQFF
TRBJ1-1 TRBV29-1 13 CSVGTGANTEAFF
TRBJ2-4 TRBV5-5 13 CASSLNSIPIQYF
TRBJ1-1 TRBV6-1 16 CASSALVGGRGTEAFF
TRBJ1-2 TRBV7-9 13 CASSLARDYGYTF
TRBJ2-3 TRBV5-3 14 CARSLRCRTDTQYF
TRBJ1-1 TRBV3-1/TRBV3-2 14 CASSQTQGDTEAFF
TRBJ2-1 TRBV19 16 CASRQPAGESYNEQFF
TRBJ1-2 TRBV7-6 14 CASSPSSTNYGYTF
TRBJ2-5 TRBV21-1 17 CASIKIFFRHHEETQYF
TRBJ1-1 TRBV11-2 16 CASSLLVGPAGDEAFF
TRBJ2-7 TRBV5-1 14 CASSFGTGGYEQYF
TRBJ2-7 TRBV6-2/TRBV6-3 20 CASSSNRQGAIPTSSYEQYF
TRBJ2-7 TRBV7-2 14 CASSLVGASYEQYF
TRBJ1-4 TRBV4-2 16 CASSQNPTGVNEKLFF
TRBJ2-7 TRBV6-5 13 CASSLGGTYEQYF
TRBJ2-5 TRBV2 13 CASRGLAAETQYF
TRBJ2-7 TRBV3-1/TRBV3-2 13 CASSSGADYEQYF
TRBJ2-2 TRBV5-1 15 CASSPDGSNTGELFF
TRBJ2-2 TRBV15 15 CATSSGPPGAGELFF
TRBJ2-5 TRBV19 15 CASRFGSLSGETQYF
TRBJ2-4 TRBV2 15 CASSDTTGTINIQYF
TRBJ2-2 TRBV18 15 CASDTKVFGSGELFF
TRBJ2-7 TRBV5-5 15 CASSLFQGREYEQYF
TRBJ1-2 TRBV5-8 17 CASSPGSFVGAGWGYTF
TRBJ2-1 TRBV16 11 CASRRQGWLFF
TRBJ2-1 TRBV18 15 CASSLGTGEYNEQFF
TRBJ2-2 TRBV29-1 14 CSVGIGMGTGELFF
TRBJ1-6 TRBV7-2 15 CASSLAQGNNSPLHF
TRBJ2-7 TRBV30 14 CARASGGASYEQYF
TRBJ1-5 TRBV7-2 14 CASSLQSFNQPQHF
TRBJ1-2 TRBV6-2/TRBV6-3 14 CASSSEAGVTGYTF
TRBJ1-1 TRBV19 17 CASSIRTRLETNTEAFF
TRBJ1-6 TRBV5-1 15 CASSIWTGPNSPLHF
TRBJ2-1 TRBV7-2 15 CASSLAGLGGGPKLF
TRBJ1-2 TRBV3-1/TRBV3-2 13 CASSQWQVRGYTF
TRBJ1-5 TRBV7-2 15 CASSLGWGRNQPQHF
TRBJ2-3 TRBV6-2/TRBV6-3 17 CASSYSTLGRGTDTQYF
TRBJ2-7 TRBV24-1 16 CATCKVLRRNLYEQYF
TRBJ2-3 TRBV5-4 13 CASSPPRTDTQYF
TRBJ1-2 TRBV9 11 CASSVDSGYTF
TRBJ2-2 TRBV6-2/TRBV6-3 14 CASSYSTLTGELFF
TRBJ2-3 TRBV12-3/TRBV12-4 12 CASEGITDTQYF
TRBJ2-5 TRBV27 14 CASSMWGGRETQYF
TRBJ1-1 TRBV10-3 14 CAISAGQGGTEAFF
TRBJ1-2 TRBV21-1 17 CATPTEHSGQGNYGYTF
TRBJ2-6 TRBV4-3 16 CASSQDAGSGANVLTF
TRBJ1-6 TRBV28 14 CASNAGQYNSPLHF
TRBJ2-5 TRBV14 15 CASRPSTGSKETQYF
TRBJ2-2 TRBV30 16 CAWTLLEGGGTGELFF
TRBJ2-7 TRBV27 12 CASSPGGYEQYF
TRBJ1-2 TRBV6-5 12 CASTNYPYGYTF